Following are 3 T cell receptor beta chains from one sample sequenced in a study of beta chain features in type 1 diabetes. cDNA synthesis used the whole RNA isolate, giving expressed TCRB sequences. Produced via immunoSEQ multiplex PCR; TCRdb's table is partial and in-frame only. The data contain about 360,000 clones, around 13% of them singletons. The specimen was naive CD4+ T cells from blood. Every receptor here comes from a man aged 18 to 29 in good health.

This chain links TRBV19 with TRBJ2-7, with 9 bases that match TRBD2. V trimming: 5 bases; J trimming: 3 bases; junction bases outside the gene matches: 8. The CDR3 extends over 15 amino acids. Germline V CDR1 and CDR2: LNHDA, SQIVND (reference sequence). The CDR3 spells CASSLRRGGLYEQYF. As DNA, the CDR3 is TGTGCCAGTAGTCTCCGGCGGGGGGGCCTCTACGAGCAGTACTTC.

This clone was counted only a few times. V is TRBV30 and J is TRBJ2-7; 8 bases fit TRBD1. The CDR3 runs to 14 residues. The J segment lost 4 bases and the V segment lost 4 bases, leaving 9 bases of the junction unmatched. Germline lookup yields CDR1 GTSNPN and CDR2 SVGIG (reference sequence). CDR3 in DNA: TGTGCCTGGAAGGCCCCAGGGGGCAGGTACGAGCAGTACTTC. Translation: CAWKAPGGRYEQYF.

This rearrangement joins TRBV9 to TRBJ2-6; D not resolved. From germline, CDR1 is SGDLS and CDR2 YYNGEE. Trimming removed 2 bases from V and 2 bases from J, with 14 bases in between. The CDR3 runs to 17 residues. The CDR3 is CASSVAEESAGANVLTF. The CDR3 DNA is TGTGCCAGCAGCGTGGCAGAAGAAAGTGCTGGGGCCAACGTCCTGACTTTC.